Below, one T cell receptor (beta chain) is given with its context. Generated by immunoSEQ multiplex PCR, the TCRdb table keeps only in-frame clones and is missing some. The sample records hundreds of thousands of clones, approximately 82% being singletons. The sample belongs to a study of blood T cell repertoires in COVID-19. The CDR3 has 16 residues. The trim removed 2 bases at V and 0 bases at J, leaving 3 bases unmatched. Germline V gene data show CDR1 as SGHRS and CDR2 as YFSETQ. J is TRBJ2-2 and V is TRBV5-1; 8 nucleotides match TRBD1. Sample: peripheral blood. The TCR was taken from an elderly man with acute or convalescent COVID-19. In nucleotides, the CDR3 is TGCGCCAGCAGCTTAAGGACAGGGACGAACACCGGGGAGCTGTTTTTT. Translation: CASSLRTGTNTGELFF.